This is a list of T cell receptor beta chains from one sample in a study of CD8 T cells in ankylosing spondylitis. TCRdb reanalysed the 5' RACE reads using MiXCR and keeps one entry per CDR3 protein. The table lists over 200,000 distinct CDR3 sequences, roughly 10% of them singletons. The source material was blood, either unsorted or a sorted T cell fraction (not recorded which). These receptors all come from a male donor with ankylosing spondylitis or in good health (not recorded which). CDR3s include the opening cysteine and the closing phenylalanine or tryptophan. Fields, in order: J gene, D gene, clone size, V gene, CDR3 protein, CDR3 DNA. D genes are given only for firm matches. Expanded clones are given a class, and other clones once, few, many or no size at all.

>TRBJ2-6|TRBD1|few|TRBV24-1
CATSDPPGDRTNAGANVLTF
TGTGCCACCAGTGATCCACCTGGGGACAGGACTAACGCTGGGGCCAACGTCCTGACTTTC
>TRBJ2-7|NA|many|TRBV21-1
CASSKGKRFEQYF
TGTGCCAGCAGCAAAGGGAAAAGGTTCGAGCAGTACTTC
>TRBJ2-7|TRBD1|many|TRBV20-1
CSAFDRGDYEQYF
TGCAGTGCTTTCGACAGGGGTGACTACGAGCAGTACTTC
>TRBJ2-3|NA|few|TRBV7-3
CASKVGNTDTQYF
TGTGCCAGCAAGGTGGGGAACACAGATACGCAGTATTTT
>TRBJ2-2|NA|NA|TRBV7-3
CASSSTSGELFF
TGTGCCAGCAGCTCTACCAGCGGGGAGCTGTTTTTT
>TRBJ2-1|TRBD1|many|TRBV12-3/TRBV12-4
CASSRPYRGNEQFF
TGTGCCAGCAGTCGACCCTACAGGGGGAATGAGCAGTTCTTC
>TRBJ2-3|NA|many|TRBV5-1
CASSVGIMHSADTQYF
TGCGCCAGCAGCGTAGGGATCATGCATTCGGCAGATACGCAGTATTTT
>TRBJ2-7|TRBD2|NA|TRBV7-8
CASSPGTSGPTRQYF
TGTGCCAGCAGCCCCGGGACTAGCGGTCCTACGAGGCAGTACTTC
>TRBJ1-2|NA|many|TRBV6-5
CASSYGGPYGYTF
TGTGCCAGCAGTTACGGGGGGCCATATGGCTACACCTTC
>TRBJ2-3|NA|many|TRBV6-2/TRBV6-3
CASARGSTDTQYF
TGTGCCAGCGCCCGGGGTTCCACAGATACGCAGTATTTT
>TRBJ2-1|TRBD2|NA|TRBV20-1
CSARGLAGGPRNEQFF
TGCAGTGCTAGGGGGCTAGCGGGGGGGCCAAGGAATGAGCAGTTCTTC
>TRBJ2-7|NA|many|TRBV11-1
CASSPNRELEQYF
TGTGCCAGCAGCCCAAACCGGGAACTAGAGCAGTACTTC
>TRBJ2-1|NA|many|TRBV9
CASSAADEQFF
TGTGCCAGCAGCGCGGCAGATGAGCAGTTCTTC
>TRBJ2-7|NA|many|TRBV3-1
CASSQEKGPSYEQYF
TGTGCCAGCAGCCAGGAAAAAGGGCCCTCCTACGAGCAGTACTTC
>TRBJ2-2|TRBD1|NA|TRBV12-3/TRBV12-4
CASSFQTGGTRGLFF
TGTGCCAGCAGTTTTCAGACAGGGGGAACCCGGGGGCTGTTTTTT
>TRBJ2-7|NA|many|TRBV5-1
CASSLMPESYEQYF
TGCGCCAGCAGCTTGATGCCAGAGTCCTACGAGCAGTACTTC
>TRBJ2-1|NA|few|TRBV3-1
CASSGAADEQFF
TGTGCCAGCAGCGGCGCCGCCGATGAGCAGTTCTTC
>TRBJ2-1|TRBD1|NA|TRBV4-2
CASSQVRTGSNEQFF
TGTGCCAGCAGCCAAGTCAGGACAGGGTCGAATGAGCAGTTCTTC
>TRBJ2-1|NA|many|TRBV5-6
CASSFLGNEQFF
TGTGCCAGCAGCTTTCTGGGTAATGAGCAGTTCTTC
>TRBJ1-4|NA|many|TRBV20-1
CSAEGPGGENEKLFF
TGCAGTGCTGAGGGCCCCGGGGGCGAGAATGAAAAACTGTTTTTT
>TRBJ2-7|NA|many|TRBV14
CASSQGRTFYEQYF
TGTGCCAGCAGCCAGGGCAGGACCTTTTACGAGCAGTACTTC
>TRBJ2-3|TRBD2|many|TRBV5-6
CASLFSGGPEGDTQYF
TGTGCCAGCCTTTTTAGCGGGGGGCCCGAGGGGGATACGCAGTATTTT
>TRBJ2-1|NA|many|TRBV27
CASSFRLAYNEQFF
TGTGCCAGCAGTTTTCGACTAGCCTACAATGAGCAGTTCTTC
>TRBJ1-1|TRBD1|NA|TRBV7-8
CASSSIYRDRGPNTEAFF
TGTGCCAGCAGCTCCATTTACCGGGACAGGGGACCGAACACTGAAGCTTTCTTT
>TRBJ2-7|NA|few|TRBV5-1
CASSLASAQSYEQYF
TGCGCCAGCAGCTTGGCCTCGGCGCAATCCTACGAGCAGTACTTC
>TRBJ2-4|TRBD2|few|TRBV30
CAWNLGGGENIQYF
TGTGCCTGGAATTTAGGCGGGGGTGAAAACATTCAGTACTTC
>TRBJ2-7|NA|many|TRBV7-3
CASSPGGLSYEQYF
TGTGCCAGCAGCCCCGGGGGCTTATCCTACGAGCAGTACTTC
>TRBJ2-2|NA|NA|TRBV12-3/TRBV12-4
CASSLRDGYTGELFF
TGTGCCAGCAGTTTAAGGGACGGCTACACCGGGGAGCTGTTTTTT
>TRBJ2-1|NA|many|TRBV6-1
CASSPTGGGAKEQFF
TGTGCCAGCAGCCCGACGGGGGGCGGGGCCAAAGAGCAGTTCTTC
>TRBJ2-5|TRBD2|NA|TRBV3-1
CASSPRRLAGGETQYF
TGTGCCAGCAGCCCACGTCGGCTAGCGGGTGGAGAGACCCAGTACTTC
>TRBJ1-3|NA|many|TRBV6-5
CASSWTDEGNTIYF
TGTGCCAGCAGTTGGACAGATGAAGGAAACACCATATATTTT
>TRBJ1-1|NA|NA|TRBV12-3/TRBV12-4
CASSYNSMNTEAFF
TGTGCCAGCAGTTATAACAGCATGAACACTGAAGCTTTCTTT